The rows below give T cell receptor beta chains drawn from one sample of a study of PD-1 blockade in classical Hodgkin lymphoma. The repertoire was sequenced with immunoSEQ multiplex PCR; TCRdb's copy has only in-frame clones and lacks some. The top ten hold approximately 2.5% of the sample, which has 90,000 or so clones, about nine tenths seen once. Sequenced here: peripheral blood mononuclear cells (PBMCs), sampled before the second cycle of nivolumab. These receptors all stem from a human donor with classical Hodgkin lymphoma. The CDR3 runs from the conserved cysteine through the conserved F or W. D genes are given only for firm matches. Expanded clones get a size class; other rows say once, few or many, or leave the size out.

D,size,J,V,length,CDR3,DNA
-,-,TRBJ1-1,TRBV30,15,CAWSVRKPLNTEAFF,TGTGCCTGGAGTGTCCGAAAGCCCCTGAACACTGAAGCTTTCTTT
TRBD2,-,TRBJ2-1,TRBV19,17,CASSGGAGGHSYNEQFF,TGTGCCAGTAGTGGGGGAGCGGGAGGGCACTCCTACAATGAGCAGTTCTTC
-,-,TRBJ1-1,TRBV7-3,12,CASSRPGGEAFF,TGTGCCAGCAGCCGACCGGGGGGTGAAGCTTTCTTT
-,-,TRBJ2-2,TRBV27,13,CASSSQGTGELFF,TGTGCCAGCAGTTCCCAGGGAACCGGGGAGCTGTTTTTT
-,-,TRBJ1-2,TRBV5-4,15,CASRFGPAASYGYTF,TGTGCCAGCAGATTCGGACCGGCCGCAAGCTATGGCTACACCTTC
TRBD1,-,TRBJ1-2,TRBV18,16,CASSFAGTGEDYGYTF,TGTGCCAGCTCATTTGCCGGGACAGGGGAAGACTATGGCTACACCTTC
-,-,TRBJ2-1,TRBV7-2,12,CASSLYYNEQFF,TGTGCCAGCAGCTTATATTACAATGAGCAGTTCTTC
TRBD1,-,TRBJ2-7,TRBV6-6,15,CASSSQGQGTYEQYF,TGTGCCAGCAGTTCCCAGGGACAGGGCACCTACGAGCAGTACTTC
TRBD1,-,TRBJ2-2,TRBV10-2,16,CASSAVQGANTGELFF,TGCGCCAGCAGTGCAGTTCAGGGGGCGAACACCGGGGAGCTGTTTTTT
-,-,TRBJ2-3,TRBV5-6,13,CASSFGGTDTQYF,TGTGCCAGCAGCTTCGGCGGCACAGATACGCAGTATTTT
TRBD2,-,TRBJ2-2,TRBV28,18,CASSLYTSAGGRTGELFF,TGTGCCAGCAGTTTATACACCTCAGCGGGAGGACGGACCGGGGAGCTGTTTTTT
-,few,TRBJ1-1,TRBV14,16,CASSQVTGTYYTEAFF,TGTGCCAGCAGCCAAGTCACCGGGACATATTACACTGAAGCTTTCTTT
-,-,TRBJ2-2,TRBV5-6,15,CASSLSGRRTGELFF,TGTGCCAGCAGCTTGTCGGGCAGGCGAACCGGGGAGCTGTTTTTT
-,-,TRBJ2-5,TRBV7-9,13,CASSRRLIETQYF,TGTGCCAGCAGCCGGAGGTTAATAGAGACCCAGTACTTC
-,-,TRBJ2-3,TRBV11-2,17,CASSSHNRRLVGDTQYF,TGTGCCAGCAGCTCACATAACCGGAGACTAGTTGGCGATACGCAGTATTTT
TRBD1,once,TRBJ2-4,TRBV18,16,CASSPSLDRAVDIQYF,TGTGCCAGCTCACCCTCACTGGACAGGGCGGTGGACATTCAGTACTTC
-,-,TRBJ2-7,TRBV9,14,CASSAFDIGGEQYF,TGTGCCAGCAGCGCCTTCGATATTGGCGGCGAGCAGTACTTC
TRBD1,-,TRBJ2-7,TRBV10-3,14,CAISEGQSGGEQYF,TGTGCCATCAGTGAGGGGCAGTCAGGGGGCGAGCAGTACTTC
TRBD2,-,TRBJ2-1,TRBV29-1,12,CSVAGLANEQFF,TGCAGCGTTGCAGGACTAGCGAATGAGCAGTTCTTC
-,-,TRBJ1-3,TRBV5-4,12,CASSMGGNTIYF,TGTGCCAGCAGCATGGGGGGTAACACCATATATTTT
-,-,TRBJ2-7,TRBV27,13,CASISPGSYEQYF,TGTGCCAGCATCTCACCGGGCTCCTACGAGCAGTACTTC
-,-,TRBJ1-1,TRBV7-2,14,CASSLGGGSAEAFF,TGTGCCAGCAGCTTAGGTGGGGGCAGCGCTGAAGCTTTCTTT
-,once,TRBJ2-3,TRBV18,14,CASSPRPATDTQYF,TGTGCCAGCTCACCACGTCCAGCGACAGATACGCAGTATTTT
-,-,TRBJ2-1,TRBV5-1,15,CASSFAASAPNEQFF,TGCGCCAGCAGCTTTGCTGCGTCAGCTCCTAATGAGCAGTTCTTC
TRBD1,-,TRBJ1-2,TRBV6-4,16,CASSAITGQGNYGYTF,TGTGCCAGCAGTGCCATAACCGGACAGGGGAACTATGGCTACACCTTC
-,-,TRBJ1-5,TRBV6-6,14,CASSRTDSNQPQHF,TGTGCCAGCAGTCGGACAGATAGCAATCAGCCCCAGCATTTT